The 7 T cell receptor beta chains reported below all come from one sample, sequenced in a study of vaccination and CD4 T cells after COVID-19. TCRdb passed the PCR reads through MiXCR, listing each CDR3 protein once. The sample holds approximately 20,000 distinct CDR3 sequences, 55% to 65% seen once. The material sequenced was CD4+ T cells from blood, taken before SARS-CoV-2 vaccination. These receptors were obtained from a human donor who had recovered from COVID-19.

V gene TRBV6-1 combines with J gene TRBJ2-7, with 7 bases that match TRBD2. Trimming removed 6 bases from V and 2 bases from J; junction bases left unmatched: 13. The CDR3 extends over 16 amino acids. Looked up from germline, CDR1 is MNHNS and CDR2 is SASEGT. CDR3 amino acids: CASRRSALATTYEQYF. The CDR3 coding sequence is TGTGCCAGCAGGCGCTCGGCACTAGCGACCACCTACGAGCAGTACTTC.

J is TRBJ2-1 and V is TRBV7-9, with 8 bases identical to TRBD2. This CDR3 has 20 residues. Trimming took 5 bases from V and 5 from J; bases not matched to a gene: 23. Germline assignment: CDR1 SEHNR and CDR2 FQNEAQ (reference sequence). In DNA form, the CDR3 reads TGTGCCAGCAGCAACCCGGGACTAGTTAACCGAACCCCCCCCCACAATGAGCAGTTCTTC. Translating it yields CASSNPGLVNRTPPHNEQFF.

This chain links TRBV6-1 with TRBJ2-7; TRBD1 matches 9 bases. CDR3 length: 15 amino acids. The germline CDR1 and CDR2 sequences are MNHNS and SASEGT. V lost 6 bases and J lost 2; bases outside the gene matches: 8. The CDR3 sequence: CASSARWDRAYEQYF. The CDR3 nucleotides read TGTGCCAGCAGCGCCCGCTGGGACAGGGCCTACGAGCAGTACTTC.

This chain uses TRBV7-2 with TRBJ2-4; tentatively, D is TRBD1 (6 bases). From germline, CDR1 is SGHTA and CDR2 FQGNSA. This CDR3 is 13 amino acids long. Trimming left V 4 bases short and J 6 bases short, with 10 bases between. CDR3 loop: CASSSQGLNIQYF. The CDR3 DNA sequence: TGTGCCAGCAGCTCACAGGGTTTAAACATTCAGTACTTC.

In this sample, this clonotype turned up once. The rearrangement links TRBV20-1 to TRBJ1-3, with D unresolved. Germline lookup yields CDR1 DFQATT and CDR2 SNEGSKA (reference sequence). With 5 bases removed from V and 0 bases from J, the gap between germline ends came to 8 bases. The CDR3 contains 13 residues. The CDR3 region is CSALARSGNTIYF. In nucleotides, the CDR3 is TGCAGTGCTTTAGCTCGCTCTGGAAACACCATATATTTT.

For the CDR3, the DNA is TGTGCCAGCAGTTGGAATCAGCCCCAGCATTTT. Translation: CASSWNQPQHF. The V call is TRBV27, the J call TRBJ1-5; D call uncertain. The CDR3 runs to 11 residues. Germline CDR1 reads MNHEY; CDR2 reads SMNVEV (reference sequence). V gave up 4 bases and J gave up 4 bases, with 2 bases separating them.

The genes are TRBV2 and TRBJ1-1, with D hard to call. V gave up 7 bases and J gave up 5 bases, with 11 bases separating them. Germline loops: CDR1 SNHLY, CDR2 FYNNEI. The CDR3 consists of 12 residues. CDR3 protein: CASMYRRTEAFF. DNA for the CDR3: TGTGCCAGCATGTACAGACGGACTGAAGCTTTCTTT.